This T cell receptor (beta chain) was documented in a study of control samples from healthy donors and cancer patients. Method: immunoSEQ multiplex PCR; TCRdb's copy keeps in-frame clones and lacks some. The data show some 100,000 clones, roughly 93% seen once. There are 16 residues in the CDR3. Looked up from germline, CDR1 is MNHEY and CDR2 is SMNVEV (reference sequence). Trimming took off 6 bases at V and 1 base at J, with 18 bases between the two ends. This chain connects TRBV27 to TRBJ2-5, with a weak D call TRBD1 (6 bases). The specimen was blood. The sequence derives from a man aged 18 to 35 in good health. CDR3 protein: CASRSHRAAFQETQYF. CDR3 coding DNA: TGTGCCAGCAGATCCCACAGGGCGGCTTTCCAAGAGACCCAGTACTTC.